The sequence of this T cell receptor beta chain was determined in a study of T cell responses to AZD1222 COVID-19 vaccine. General observations from the study: White British donors predominated, females outnumbered males, and clonal diversity was possibly underestimated. Spike regions recognized by vaccine-associated CD4 TCRs spanned the protein, led by 160-218 and 743-854.

As for this clone: The antigen is not known.

Produced via immunoSEQ multiplex PCR; TCRdb's table is partial and in-frame only. Of about 100,000 clones listed, 85% to 90% are singletons. The CDR3 contains 14 residues. Trimming pared 4 bases from V and 3 bases from J, leaving 13 bases between. Germline values: CDR1 MNHNY, CDR2 SVGAGI (reference sequence). The material sequenced was peripheral blood, taken on day 0 of AZD1222 vaccination. The rearrangement uses TRBV6-6 and TRBJ2-7; D is uncertain. The TCR originated in an adult in good health. The CDR3 DNA is TGTGCCAGCAGTTCCACCCTTAAGAGCTACGAGCAGTACTTC. As protein: CASSSTLKSYEQYF.